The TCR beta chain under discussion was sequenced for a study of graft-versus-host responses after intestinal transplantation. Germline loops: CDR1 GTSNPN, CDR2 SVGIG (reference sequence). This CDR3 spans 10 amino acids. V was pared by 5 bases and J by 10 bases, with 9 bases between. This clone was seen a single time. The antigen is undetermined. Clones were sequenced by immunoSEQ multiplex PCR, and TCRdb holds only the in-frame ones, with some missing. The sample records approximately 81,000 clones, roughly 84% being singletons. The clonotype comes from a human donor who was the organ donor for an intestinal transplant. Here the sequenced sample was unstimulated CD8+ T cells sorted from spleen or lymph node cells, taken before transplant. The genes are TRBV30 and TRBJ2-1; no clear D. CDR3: CAWRINEQFF. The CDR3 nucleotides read TGTGCCTGGCGTATCAACGAGCAGTTCTTC.